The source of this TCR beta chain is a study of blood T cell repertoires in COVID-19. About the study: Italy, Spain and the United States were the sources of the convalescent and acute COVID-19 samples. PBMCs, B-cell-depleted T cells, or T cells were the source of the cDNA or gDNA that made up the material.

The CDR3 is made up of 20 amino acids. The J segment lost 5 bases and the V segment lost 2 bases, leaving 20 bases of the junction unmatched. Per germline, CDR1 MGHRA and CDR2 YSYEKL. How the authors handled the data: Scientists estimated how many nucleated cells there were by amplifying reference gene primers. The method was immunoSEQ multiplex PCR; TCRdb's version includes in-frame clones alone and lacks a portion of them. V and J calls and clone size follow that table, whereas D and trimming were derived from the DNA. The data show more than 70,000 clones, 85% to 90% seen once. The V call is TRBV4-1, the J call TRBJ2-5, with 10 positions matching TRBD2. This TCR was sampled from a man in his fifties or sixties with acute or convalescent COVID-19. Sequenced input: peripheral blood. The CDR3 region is CASSQQLAPGSGGTWETQYF. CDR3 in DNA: TGCGCCAGCAGCCAACAATTGGCCCCGGGTAGCGGGGGGACCTGGGAGACCCAGTACTTC.